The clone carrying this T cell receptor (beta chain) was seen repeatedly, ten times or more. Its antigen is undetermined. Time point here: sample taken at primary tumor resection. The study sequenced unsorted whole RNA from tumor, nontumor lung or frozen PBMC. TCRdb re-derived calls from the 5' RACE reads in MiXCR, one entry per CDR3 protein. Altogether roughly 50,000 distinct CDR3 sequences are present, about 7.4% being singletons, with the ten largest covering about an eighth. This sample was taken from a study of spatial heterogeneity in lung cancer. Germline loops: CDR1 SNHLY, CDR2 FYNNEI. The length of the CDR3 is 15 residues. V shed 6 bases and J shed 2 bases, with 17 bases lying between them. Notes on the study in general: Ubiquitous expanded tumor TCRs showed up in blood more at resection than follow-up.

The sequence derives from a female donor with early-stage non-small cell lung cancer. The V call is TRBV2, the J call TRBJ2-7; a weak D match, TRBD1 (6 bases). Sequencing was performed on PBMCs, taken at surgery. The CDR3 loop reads CASRVDRGKTYEQYF. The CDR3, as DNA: TGTGCCAGCAGAGTGGACAGAGGTAAAACCTACGAGCAGTACTTC.